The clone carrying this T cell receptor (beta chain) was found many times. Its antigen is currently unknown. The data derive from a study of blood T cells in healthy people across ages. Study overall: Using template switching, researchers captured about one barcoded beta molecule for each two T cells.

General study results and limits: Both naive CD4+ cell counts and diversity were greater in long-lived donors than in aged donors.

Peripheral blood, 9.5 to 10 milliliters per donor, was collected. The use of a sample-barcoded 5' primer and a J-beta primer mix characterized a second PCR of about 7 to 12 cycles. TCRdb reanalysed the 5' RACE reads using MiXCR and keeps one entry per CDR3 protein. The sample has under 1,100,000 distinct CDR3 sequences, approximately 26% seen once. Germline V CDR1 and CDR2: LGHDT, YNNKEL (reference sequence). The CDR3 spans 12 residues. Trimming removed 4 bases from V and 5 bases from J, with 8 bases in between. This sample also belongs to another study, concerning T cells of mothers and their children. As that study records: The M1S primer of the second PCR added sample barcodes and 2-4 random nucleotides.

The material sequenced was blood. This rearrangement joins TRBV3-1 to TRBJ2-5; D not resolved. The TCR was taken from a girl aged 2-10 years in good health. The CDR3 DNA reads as TGTGCCAGCAGCCGAAGCCGCGAGACCCAGTACTTC. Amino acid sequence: CASSRSRETQYF.